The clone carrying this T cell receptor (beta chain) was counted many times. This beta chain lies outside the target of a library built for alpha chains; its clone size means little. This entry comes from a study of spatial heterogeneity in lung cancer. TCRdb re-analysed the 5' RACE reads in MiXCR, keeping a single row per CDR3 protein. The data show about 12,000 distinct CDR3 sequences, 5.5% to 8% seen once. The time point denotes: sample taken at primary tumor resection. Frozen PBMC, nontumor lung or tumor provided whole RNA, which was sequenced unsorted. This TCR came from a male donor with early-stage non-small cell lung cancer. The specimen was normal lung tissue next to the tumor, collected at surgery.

CDR3 protein: CASSLHLTSVQTGELFF. CDR3 nucleotide sequence: TGTGCCAGCAGTCTCCACTTGACTAGCGTCCAAACCGGGGAGCTGTTTTTT. The chain couples TRBV6-2 or TRBV6-3 to TRBJ2-2, with 8 bases identical to TRBD2. The V and J ends lost 5 bases and 5 bases, in that order; junction bases with no gene match: 13. The CDR3 has 17 residues. Germline V CDR1 and CDR2: MNHEY, SVGEGT.